The present T cell receptor beta chain was sequenced within a study of OX40 agonist ivuxolimab in advanced cancers. Study background: Ivuxolimab doses were 0.01, 0.1, 0.3, 1.5, 3 or 10 mg/kg every 2 weeks. Partial responses were seen in three patients, one with hepatocellular carcinoma and two with cutaneous melanoma.

V was shortened by 0 bases and J by 4 bases, with 9 bases between the two germline ends. Germline V gives CDR1 LGHNA, CDR2 YSLEER. CDR3 length: 14 residues. Baseline was the first blood sampling point, followed by cycle 4 day 1 and cycle 7 day 1. Sequencing used immunoSEQ multiplex PCR; TCRdb keeps in-frame clones, though not all of them. This sample has tens of thousands of clones, with roughly 89% found just once. The TCR comes from an adult with an advanced solid tumor such as melanoma, head and neck, liver or kidney cancer. Specimen: CD4+ or CD8+ T cells sorted from blood, collected in a trial of the OX40 agonist ivuxolimab. The chain joins TRBV4-3 to TRBJ1-1; no clear D gene. The CDR3, as DNA: TGCGCCAGCAGCCAAGACTCAAGCACCACTGAAGCTTTCTTT. Its translation is CASSQDSSTTEAFF.